The 20 T cell receptor beta chains given below trace back to one sample, sequenced in a study of T cell repertoires in cytomegalovirus infection. TCRdb fed the reads into MiXCR, producing one record per CDR3 protein. The table lists around 530,000 distinct CDR3 sequences, less than 30% of them singletons. Material: PBMCs. These receptors were collected from a human donor in good health (CMV status not recorded). Some clones in this sample may be carry-over from other donors' samples.

This clonotype was seen only a few times. The chain joins TRBV2 to TRBJ2-1, with TRBD2 matching over 12 bases. CDR3 size: 15 residues. CDR1 and CDR2 from the germline V gene are SNHLY and FYNNEI. V trimming: 6 bases; J trimming: 9 bases; junction bases outside the gene matches: 9. CDR3 loop: CASRKQTSGSSEQFF. CDR3 nucleotides: TGTGCCAGCAGAAAGCAGACTAGCGGGAGCAGTGAGCAGTTCTTC. Full variable domain (missing parts from reference TRBV2 and TRBJ2-1): EPEVTQTPSHQVTQMGQEVILRCVPISNHLYFYWYRQILGQKVEFLVSFYNNEISEKSEIFDDQFSVERPDGSNFTLKIRSTKLEDSAMYFCASRKQTSGSSEQFFGPGTRLTVL.

The CDR3 DNA sequence: TGCAGCGGGCTTTTTGGGGGCGAAGGTGAAAAACTGTTTTTT. As protein: CSGLFGGEGEKLFF. This chain joins TRBV29-1 and TRBJ1-4; TRBD1 might be the D (6 bases). V dropped 7 bases and J dropped 7 bases, with 19 bases sitting between them. This CDR3 is built from 14 residues. Germline loops: CDR1 SQVTM, CDR2 ANQGSEA.

Comment on this clonotype: One end of the junction does not line up with germline, which may come from a read error. The chain has TRBV6-8 and TRBJ2-1, with a tentative D call TRBD2 (5 bases). The CDR3 length is 17 residues. Germline-derived CDR1 and CDR2 are MNHGY and SAAAGT. The CDR3 sequence: CASSETLYAASRDERFF. The CDR3 DNA follows: TGTGCCAGCAGCGAGACCCTTTACGCGGCCTCGAGGGATGAGCGGTTCTTC.

The rearrangement links TRBV6-1 to TRBJ2-5; D unclear. The CDR3 sequence is 14 residues long. The germline V gene encodes CDR1 MNHNS and CDR2 SASEGT. With 7 bases removed from V and 0 bases from J, the gap between germline ends came to 12 bases. Written as DNA, the CDR3 is TGTGCCAGCACCGCCTGGGCAGACCAAGAGACCCAGTACTTC. Protein: CASTAWADQETQYF.

In this sample, this clonotype turned up once. The gene calls are TRBV20-1 and TRBJ2-7; D remains unclear. V was pared by 0 bases and J by 0 bases, with 12 bases between. Germline CDR1 reads DFQATT; CDR2 reads SNEGSKA (reference sequence). The CDR3 has 15 amino acids. In nucleotides, the CDR3 is TGCAGTGCTAGAGATTTTGACCGAGGCTCCTACGAGCAGTACTTC. Amino acid sequence: CSARDFDRGSYEQYF.

This clonotype occurred a few times. The CDR3 protein is CSAHVSYEQFF. CDR3 in DNA: TGCAGCGCGCATGTAAGCTATGAGCAGTTCTTC. The J gene is TRBJ2-1, the V gene TRBV29-1; D unresolved. The germline V gene has CDR1 SQVTM and CDR2 ANQGSEA. V was shortened by 7 bases and J by 8 bases, with 12 bases between the two germline ends. The CDR3 totals 11 residues.

Remarks on this clonotype: The junction and the germline gene differ at one end; a read error may be behind it. The CDR3 here is CASGLVLQETQYF. The DNA of the CDR3 is TGTGCCAGCGGCTTAGTGCTCCAAGAGACCCAGTACTTC. The chain combines TRBV7-8 with TRBJ2-5; D not resolved. This CDR3 has 13 amino acids. Germline CDR1 and CDR2: SGHVS and FQNEAQ. Full variable domain (rest looked up from reference TRBV7-8 and TRBJ2-5): GAGVSQSPRYKVAKRGQDVALRCDPISGHVSLFWYQQALGQGPEFLTYFQNEAQLDKSGLPSDRFFAERPEGSVSTLKIQRTQQEDSAVYLCASGLVLQETQYFGPGTRLLVL.

The CDR3 bases are TGTGCCAGCTCACCCCCGACAGTGGGTGGCTACACCTTC. It translates to CASSPPTVGGYTF. The J gene is TRBJ1-2, the V gene TRBV18; possible D gene TRBD1, 5 bases. The CDR3 has 13 amino acids. Germline CDR1 and CDR2: KGHSH and LQKENI. V lost 3 bases, J lost 7 bases, and 12 bases lay in between.

This clonotype was found many times. CDR3 loop: CASSVRNRELSGELFF. The CDR3 DNA reads TGTGCCAGCAGCGTGAGAAACAGGGAACTCTCTGGGGAGCTGTTTTTT. The V call is TRBV7-8, the J call TRBJ2-2, with D possibly TRBD1 on 6 matching bases. The CDR3 length is 16 residues. In germline, CDR1 is SGHVS, CDR2 FQNEAQ. Trimming left V 5 bases short and J 8 bases short, with 21 bases between.

In the case of this clonotype: A junction end diverges from the germline sequence, so it may reflect a read error. CDR3 sequence (DNA): TGTGCCAGCACTTTAGGACAACACTATGGCTACACCTTC. Amino acids: CASTLGQHYGYTF. The rearrangement links TRBV28 to TRBJ1-2; possible D gene TRBD1, 5 bases. This CDR3 spans 13 amino acids. Germline V gives CDR1 MDHEN, CDR2 SYDVKM.

The gene calls are TRBV7-2 and TRBJ2-5; TRBD1 agrees at 11 bases. The junction had 5 bases not matched to a gene; V was cut back by 5 bases and J by 3 bases. The CDR3 loop spans 15 amino acids. Germline values: CDR1 SGHTA, CDR2 FQGNSA. This CDR3 is CASSPGTGGKETQYF. The CDR3, as DNA: TGTGCCAGCAGCCCGGGGACAGGGGGTAAAGAGACCCAGTACTTC.

The chain employs TRBV7-8 and TRBJ1-4, with D unresolved. Deletions cut 5 bases from V and 6 bases from J, with 19 bases between. Germline V CDR1 and CDR2: SGHVS, FQNEAQ. CDR3 size: 16 residues. The CDR3 DNA sequence: TGTGCCAGCAGCCGAATCGGAACCGGGCCCGATGAAAAACTGTTTTTT. This codes for CASSRIGTGPDEKLFF.

V is TRBV19 and J is TRBJ1-6, with 7 nucleotides matching TRBD1. This CDR3 spans 12 amino acids. V shed 6 bases and J 11 bases; nucleotides not matched to a gene: 4. CDR1 and CDR2 (germline): LNHDA, SQIVND (reference sequence). The CDR3 DNA reads TGTGCCAGTAGCTCCGGGACAGCACCCCTCCACTTT. It translates to CASSSGTAPLHF.

The chain is built from TRBV20-1 and TRBJ1-4, with D maybe TRBD1 (5 bases). V lost 3 bases, J lost 4 bases, and 9 bases lay in between. Germline CDR1 DFQATT, CDR2 SNEGSKA (reference sequence). The CDR3 totals 13 residues. CDR3 DNA: TGCAGTGCTAGGGAGGGGTTTAATGAAAAACTGTTTTTT. It specifies CSAREGFNEKLFF.

This clonotype was found a few times. The chain recombines TRBV7-9 with TRBJ2-7; tentative D call: TRBD2 (7 bases). The CDR3 consists of 17 residues. Trimming cost V 5 bases and J 6 bases, with 26 bases left between them. The germline V gene has CDR1 SEHNR and CDR2 FQNEAQ (reference sequence). The CDR3 loop reads CASSVGPTGRDPREQYV. The CDR3 bases are TGTGCCAGCAGCGTGGGCCCTACAGGGAGGGACCCCCGCGAGCAGTACGTC.

This clonotype was observed at least ten times. The chain couples TRBV7-2 to TRBJ2-1; TRBD2 agrees at 8 bases. V lost 5 bases and J lost 2; bases outside the gene matches: 8. The CDR3 loop spans 16 amino acids. CDR1 is SGHTA, CDR2 FQGNSA, per germline. The CDR3: CASSPPKLAAYNEQFF. The CDR3 region has the DNA TGTGCCAGCAGCCCTCCTAAACTAGCGGCCTACAATGAGCAGTTCTTC.

The chain joins TRBV12-5 to TRBJ1-4; D unresolved. This CDR3 has 14 residues. V was cut by 1 base and J by 6 bases, with 9 bases left in between. Per germline, CDR1 LGHNT and CDR2 FRNRAP. CDR3 region: CASGLGGTDEKLFF. Here the CDR3 DNA reads TGTGCTAGTGGTTTGGGGGGAACCGATGAAAAACTGTTTTTT.

The chain uses TRBV5-1 and TRBJ2-7; 9 nucleotides align to TRBD2. V lost 2 bases to trimming and J lost 6 bases; unmatched junction nucleotides: 3. The germline CDR1 and CDR2 sequences are SGHRS and YFSETQ. The CDR3 is 13 residues long. In DNA, the CDR3 is TGCGCCAGCAGCTTAGGGACTAGCCGCGAGCAGTACTTC. It specifies CASSLGTSREQYF. The full variable domain, in which reference TRBV5-1 and TRBJ2-7 provide the parts outside the CDR3, is KAGVTQTPRYLIKTRGQQVTLSCSPISGHRSVSWYQQTPGQGLQFLFEYFSETQRNKGNFPGRFSGRQFSNSRSEMNVSTLELGDSALYLCASSLGTSREQYFGPGTRLTVT.

The V call is TRBV6-1, the J call TRBJ1-2; D uncertain. Trimming stripped 4 bases from V and 6 bases from J, with 9 bases between. Germline CDR1 and CDR2: MNHNS and SASEGT. The CDR3 totals 12 residues. CDR3 sequence (DNA): TGTGCCAGCAGTGGAGGGTACCATGGCTACACCTTC. This encodes CASSGGYHGYTF.

The table lists this clonotype with many counts. The chain couples TRBV12-3 or TRBV12-4 to TRBJ1-4, with D tentatively TRBD1 (6 bases). The CDR3 consists of 15 residues. Trimming left V 5 bases short and J 0 bases short, with 10 bases between. CDR3 residues: CASSGTIATNEKLFF. The CDR3 region has the DNA TGTGCCAGCAGTGGGACAATTGCAACTAATGAAAAACTGTTTTTT.